This T cell receptor beta chain was recovered during a study of beta chain features in type 1 diabetes. Study outcomes and limitations: Patients with Type 1 diabetes showed moderately but significantly shorter TCRB CDR3s in all four CD4+ subsets. Patients' naive, central memory and regulatory TCRB repertoires appeared more alike than those of healthy donors. VDJ junctions in type 1 diabetes patients carried more deletions and fewer insertions. Although PCR might favor shorter templates, it would do so equally in patients and controls.

Cells sorted by CD45RO/CCR7/CD25/CD127/CD95/CD27 comprised CD4+ naive, central memory, regulatory and stem cell-like memory cells. Expressed TCRB transcripts were sequenced because the isolated RNA had all been reverse transcribed beforehand. Sequenced by immunoSEQ multiplex PCR; TCRdb stores in-frame clones only, minus some. The table lists approximately 730,000 clones, roughly 13% of them singletons. This clone turned up a few times. What it recognizes is unknown. This receptor was taken from a man aged 18 to 29 with type 1 diabetes. Sequenced: naive CD4+ T cells from blood.

The CDR3: CASSPGTGEYEQYF. CDR3 DNA: TGCGCCAGCAGCCCGGGGACAGGGGAGTACGAGCAGTACTTC. The rearrangement links TRBV5-1 to TRBJ2-7; 10 positions match TRBD1. The ends lost 4 bases at V and 4 bases at J; junction bases unmatched: 5. Germline assignment: CDR1 SGHRS and CDR2 YFSETQ. This CDR3 contains 14 residues.